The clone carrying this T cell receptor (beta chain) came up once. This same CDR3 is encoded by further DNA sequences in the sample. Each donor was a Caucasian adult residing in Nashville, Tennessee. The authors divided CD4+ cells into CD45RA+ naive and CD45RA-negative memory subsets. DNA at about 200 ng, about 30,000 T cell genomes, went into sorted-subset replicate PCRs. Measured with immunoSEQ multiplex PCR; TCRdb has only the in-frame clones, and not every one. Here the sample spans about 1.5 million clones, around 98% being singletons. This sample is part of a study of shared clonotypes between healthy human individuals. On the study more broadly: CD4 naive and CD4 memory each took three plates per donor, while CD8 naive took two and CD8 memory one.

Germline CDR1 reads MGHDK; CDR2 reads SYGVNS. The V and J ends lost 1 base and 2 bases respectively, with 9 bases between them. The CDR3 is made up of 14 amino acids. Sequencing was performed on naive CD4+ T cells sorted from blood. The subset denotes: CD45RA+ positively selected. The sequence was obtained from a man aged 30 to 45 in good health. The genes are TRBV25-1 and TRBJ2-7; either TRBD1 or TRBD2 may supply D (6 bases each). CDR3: CASSELGGPYEQYF. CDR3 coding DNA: TGTGCCAGCAGTGAATTGGGGGGCCCCTACGAGCAGTACTTC.